The 21 T cell receptor beta chains below all came from one sample that was sequenced in a study of blood T cell repertoires in COVID-19 (dated by TCRdb to about 2020). Library preparation employed the immunoSEQ multiplex PCR assay. TCRdb took over this immuneACCESS table, retaining in-frame rearrangements with V and J assigned. Such tables are incomplete; in checked studies, under half of the missing clones stem from an unresolved V gene, and the remainder is unexplained. Present in this sample are over 85,000 clones, roughly 90% of which were seen just once. The ten largest clones capture around 3.9% of the sample. The sample comprised peripheral blood. The receptors stem from a human donor with COVID-19, enrolled during active disease. The donor label of this sample is uncertain.

The DNA for the CDR3 is TGTGCCAGCAGCTTGGATGCCGGGACAGGGGATGGCTACACCTTC. This codes for CASSLDAGTGDGYTF. J is TRBJ1-2 and V is TRBV5-4; 10 nucleotides line up with TRBD1. The V segment lost 0 bases and the J segment 6 bases; nucleotides outside the gene matches: 5. This CDR3 region has 15 residues. Germline CDR1 SGHNT, CDR2 YYREEE (reference sequence).

This chain connects TRBV3-1 (or the pseudogene TRBV3-2) to TRBJ1-4; possibly TRBD1 for D (5 bases). With 0 bases removed from V and 8 bases from J, the gap between germline ends came to 16 bases. CDR3 length: 16 amino acids. Looked up from germline, CDR1 is LGHDT and CDR2 is YNNKEL (reference sequence). In nucleotides, the CDR3 is TGTGCCAGCAGCCAAGACTGGGAGGGGAACAGAGAAAAACTGTTTTTT. It translates to CASSQDWEGNREKLFF.

The J gene is TRBJ2-3, the V gene TRBV10-3, with 12 bases that match TRBD2. The CDR3 is 17 residues long. The germline CDR1 and CDR2 sequences are ENHRY and SYGVKD. Trimming cost V 0 bases and J 2 bases; bases outside gene matches: 3. Written as DNA, the CDR3 is TGTGCCATCAGTGAGTCCCCTAGCGGGGGGGACACAGATACGCAGTATTTT. Translated: CAISESPSGGDTDTQYF.

The V gene is TRBV18, the J gene TRBJ1-1; a possible D gene is TRBD1 (6 bases). Trimming shortened V by 4 bases and J by 3 bases, and 15 bases separated the two germline ends. Germline lookup yields CDR1 KGHSH and CDR2 LQKENI. The CDR3 length is 15 residues. CDR3 loop: CASSRTREGDTEAFF. In DNA form, the CDR3 reads TGTGCCAGCTCACGGACACGAGAGGGGGACACTGAAGCTTTCTTT.

This clone was recorded once. The chain recombines TRBV30 with TRBJ1-6, with a weak D call TRBD1 (6 bases). Trimming left V 5 bases short and J 9 bases short, with 17 bases between. From germline, CDR1 is GTSNPN and CDR2 SVGIG (reference sequence). This CDR3 is 14 amino acids long. The CDR3 protein is CAWQGQGEGSPLHF. The CDR3 DNA reads TGTGCCTGGCAGGGGCAAGGGGAGGGTTCACCCCTCCACTTT.

In DNA, the CDR3 is TGTGCCACCAGCCATCGACAGGGATATAATGAAAAACTGTTTTTT. Translated: CATSHRQGYNEKLFF. The chain joins TRBV15 to TRBJ1-4; 7 bases are shared with TRBD1. Germline V CDR1 and CDR2: LNHNV, YYDKDF (reference sequence). The CDR3 contains 15 residues. V lost 5 bases, J lost 4 bases, and 7 bases stayed unmatched.

The V call is TRBV5-8, the J call TRBJ1-2, with a possible D match to TRBD1 (5 bases). The germline V gene has CDR1 SGHTS and CDR2 YDEGEE. CDR3 length equals 11 residues. V lost 4 bases to trimming and J lost 8 bases, with 9 bases between them. The CDR3 protein is CASSGDFGYTF. The CDR3 DNA reads as TGTGCCAGCAGCGGGGACTTCGGCTACACCTTC. Based on the CDR3 plus reference TRBV5-8 and TRBJ1-2, the full variable domain is EAGVTQSPTHLIKTRGQQATLRCSPISGHTSVYWYQQALGLGLQFLLWYDEGEERNRGNFPPRFSGRQFPNYSSELNVNALELEDSALYLCASSGDFGYTFGSGTRLTVV.

CDR3 nucleotide sequence: TGTGCCAGCAGCACCAGGGGAAGGCCCCAGCATTTT. Translating it yields CASSTRGRPQHF. The chain uses TRBV12-3 or TRBV12-4 and TRBJ1-5; a weak D match, TRBD1 (6 bases). This CDR3 comprises 12 residues. Deletions cut 6 bases from V and 9 bases from J, with 12 bases between.

The J gene is TRBJ1-1, the V gene TRBV7-9; TRBD1 is a possible D gene (5 bases). The CDR3 is 15 residues long. Per germline, CDR1 SEHNR and CDR2 FQNEAQ (reference sequence). Trimming left V 1 base short and J 9 bases short, with 18 bases between. DNA for the CDR3: TGTGCCAGCAGCTTAGTAGGGGCAGGGCATTCTAAAGCTTTCTTT. It is translated as CASSLVGAGHSKAFF.

The chain links TRBV19 to TRBJ2-7; a weak D match, TRBD1 (6 bases). Germline V gene lookup returns CDR1 LNHDA and CDR2 SQIVND (reference sequence). The V gene lost 3 bases and the J gene lost 5 bases, with 11 bases spanning the gap. The CDR3 consists of 13 residues. CDR3 amino acids: CASSINRAHEQYF. In DNA, the CDR3 is TGTGCCAGTAGTATCAACAGGGCCCACGAGCAGTACTTC.

This clone was recorded once. The gene calls are TRBV18 and TRBJ1-5; 9 bases map to TRBD1. This CDR3 spans 17 amino acids. The V gene's germline CDR1 is KGHSH and CDR2 LQKENI. V shed 0 bases, J shed 0 bases, and the junction held 3 bases outside the gene matches. Here the CDR3 DNA reads TGTGCCAGCTCACCACCGGGACAGGGACATAGCAATCAGCCCCAGCATTTT. It encodes CASSPPGQGHSNQPQHF.

The chain carries TRBV6-5 and TRBJ2-1, with D possibly being TRBD1 (5 bases). The CDR3 covers 14 residues. Trimming took 0 bases from V and 5 from J, leaving 8 bases between them. Germline lookup yields CDR1 MNHEY and CDR2 SVGAGI. The CDR3 is CASSYSYRNNEQFF. In nucleotides, the CDR3 is TGTGCCAGCAGTTACTCGTACAGGAACAATGAGCAGTTCTTC.

The V call is TRBV12-5, the J call TRBJ2-7; possible D gene TRBD1, 6 bases. Germline-derived CDR1 and CDR2 are LGHNT and FRNRAP. The CDR3 is made up of 13 amino acids. Between the trimmed V and J ends, which lost 5 bases and 7 bases, there was a span of 15 bases. CDR3 DNA: TGTGCTAGTGGTGCAAACACAGGGTGGGAGCAGTACTTC. Translation: CASGANTGWEQYF. The entire variable domain, with the rest obtained from reference TRBV12-5 and TRBJ2-7, is as follows: DARVTQTPRHKVTEMGQEVTMRCQPILGHNTVFWYRQTMMQGLELLAYFRNRAPLDDSGMPKDRFSAEMPDATLATLKIQPSEPRDSAVYFCASGANTGWEQYFGPGTRLTVT.

This clone was counted between two and nine times. The V and J genes are TRBV3-1 (or the pseudogene TRBV3-2) and TRBJ1-1; D is unresolved. Germline V gene sequence: CDR1 LGHDT, CDR2 YNNKEL (reference sequence). V dropped 0 bases and J dropped 5 bases, with 13 bases sitting between them. The length of the CDR3 is 15 residues. The CDR3 coding sequence is TGTGCCAGCAGCCAAGATTCAGGAGGAGGTACTGAAGCTTTCTTT. This codes for CASSQDSGGGTEAFF.

This clone was detected once. The chain recombines TRBV4-1 with TRBJ2-3; the match to TRBD2 covers 7 bases. The germline V gene encodes CDR1 MGHRA and CDR2 YSYEKL. CDR3 length: 15 residues. The trim removed 0 bases at V and 4 bases at J, leaving 4 bases unmatched. The CDR3 sequence: CASSQEGEGSDTQYF. The CDR3 DNA reads TGCGCCAGCAGCCAAGAGGGGGAGGGATCAGATACGCAGTATTTT.

The chain carries TRBV10-2 and TRBJ2-5; 8 bases map to TRBD2. CDR3 length: 15 amino acids. Germline-derived CDR1 and CDR2 are WSHSY and SAAADI. J was trimmed by 7 bases and V by 6 bases; bases with no gene match: 13. CDR3 nucleotides: TGCGCCAGCAGGGCAACTTCGGGACTAGAGAGGACCCAGTACTTC. This translates into CASRATSGLERTQYF.

J is TRBJ2-7 and V is TRBV7-6, with 7 bases identical to TRBD1. The CDR3 sequence is 15 residues long. Germline assignment: CDR1 SGHVS and CDR2 FNYEAQ. The trim removed 1 base at V and 5 bases at J, leaving 8 bases unmatched. CDR3 coding DNA: TGTGCCAGCAGCTTAGTGGCAGGGGGAGACAACGAGCAGTACTTC. Encoded protein: CASSLVAGGDNEQYF.

The V and J genes are TRBV2 and TRBJ2-7, with 8 bases lining up with TRBD1. Germline V lookup: CDR1 SNHLY, CDR2 FYNNEI. V was pared by 4 bases and J by 3 bases, with 8 bases of the junction left unmatched. The CDR3 runs to 15 residues. CDR3 protein: CASSARTGKGYEQYF. CDR3 in DNA: TGTGCCAGCAGTGCCCGGACAGGGAAGGGCTACGAGCAGTACTTC.

Only one count was recorded for this clone. The chain is built from TRBV3-1 (or the pseudogene TRBV3-2) and TRBJ2-2, with a possible D match to TRBD2 (5 bases). There are 14 residues in the CDR3. V lost 1 base to trimming and J lost 8 bases, with 11 bases between them. Germline V lookup: CDR1 LGHDT, CDR2 YNNKEL (reference sequence). DNA of the CDR3: TGTGCCAGCAGCCAAGTGGGCCCGGGGGGGGAGCTGTTTTTT. This codes for CASSQVGPGGELFF.

CDR3: CASSRPGQGTYNEQFF. The DNA for the CDR3 is TGTGCCAGCAGCCGACCGGGACAGGGTACCTACAATGAGCAGTTCTTC. The chain is built from TRBV5-6 and TRBJ2-1; 9 bases fit TRBD1. The CDR3 spans 16 residues. V was pared by 4 bases and J by 2 bases, with 7 bases of the junction left unmatched. Germline V gives CDR1 SGHDT, CDR2 YYEEEE.

This clone was observed a handful of times. The chain recombines TRBV27 with TRBJ1-1; 7 nucleotides align to TRBD1. The germline V gene has CDR1 MNHEY and CDR2 SMNVEV (reference sequence). This CDR3 contains 12 residues. The V and J ends lost 4 bases and 7 bases, in that order; junction bases with no gene match: 3. The CDR3, as DNA: TGTGCCAGCAGTTCATGGACAGGTGAAGCTTTCTTT. Amino acid sequence: CASSSWTGEAFF.